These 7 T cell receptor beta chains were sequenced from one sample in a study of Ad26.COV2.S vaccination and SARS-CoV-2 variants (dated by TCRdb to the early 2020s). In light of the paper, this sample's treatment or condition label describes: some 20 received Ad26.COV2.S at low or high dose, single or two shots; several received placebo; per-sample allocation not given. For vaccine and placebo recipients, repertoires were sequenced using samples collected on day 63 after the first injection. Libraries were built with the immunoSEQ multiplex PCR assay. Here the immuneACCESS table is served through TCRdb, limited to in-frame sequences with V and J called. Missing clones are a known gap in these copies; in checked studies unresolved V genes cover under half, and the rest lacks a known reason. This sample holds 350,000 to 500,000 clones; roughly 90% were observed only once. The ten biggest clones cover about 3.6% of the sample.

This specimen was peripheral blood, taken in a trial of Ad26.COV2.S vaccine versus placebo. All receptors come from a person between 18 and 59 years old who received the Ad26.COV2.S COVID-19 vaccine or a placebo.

CDR3 protein: CASSHDGPTEAFF. The CDR3, as DNA: TGTGCCAGCAGCCATGACGGACCCACTGAAGCTTTCTTT. The rearrangement links TRBV6-6 to TRBJ1-1; D gene unclear. Germline V gene lookup returns CDR1 MNHNY and CDR2 SVGAGI (reference sequence). V was clipped by 6 bases and J by 4 bases, with 12 bases between them. CDR3 length: 13 residues.

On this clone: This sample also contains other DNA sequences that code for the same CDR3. Written as DNA, the CDR3 is TGTGCCTGGAGCCTAGGACAGGGGGATCAGCCCCAGCATTTT. It codes for CAWSLGQGDQPQHF. The chain has TRBV30 and TRBJ1-5; 10 bases are shared with TRBD1. The CDR3 spans 14 residues. Germline V CDR1 and CDR2: GTSNPN, SVGIG (reference sequence). V trimming: 3 bases; J trimming: 5 bases; junction bases outside the gene matches: 4.

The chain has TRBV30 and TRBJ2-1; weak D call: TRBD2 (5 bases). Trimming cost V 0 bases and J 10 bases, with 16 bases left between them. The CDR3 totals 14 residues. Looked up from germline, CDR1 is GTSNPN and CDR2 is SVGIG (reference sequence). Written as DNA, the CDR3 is TGTGCCTGGAGTGTATCCCCTACTAGAGGGGAGCAGTTCTTC. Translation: CAWSVSPTRGEQFF.

CDR3 in DNA: TGTGCCAGCAGAAGGTCGCTGGGAAGGGGATTTCCTGGGGCCAACGTCCTGACTTTC. Its translation: CASRRSLGRGFPGANVLTF. The chain is built from TRBV11-2 and TRBJ2-6, with D perhaps matching TRBD1 (5 bases). Trimming stripped 6 bases from V and 2 bases from J, with 23 bases between. Germline V gives CDR1 SGHAT, CDR2 FQNNGV. This CDR3 region has 19 residues.

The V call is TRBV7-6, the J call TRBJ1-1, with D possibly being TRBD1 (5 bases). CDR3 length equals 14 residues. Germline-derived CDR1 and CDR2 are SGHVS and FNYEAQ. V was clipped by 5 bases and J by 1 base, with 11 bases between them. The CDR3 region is CASSTLTGNTEAFF. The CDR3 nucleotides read TGTGCCAGCAGCACCCTCACAGGGAACACTGAAGCTTTCTTT.

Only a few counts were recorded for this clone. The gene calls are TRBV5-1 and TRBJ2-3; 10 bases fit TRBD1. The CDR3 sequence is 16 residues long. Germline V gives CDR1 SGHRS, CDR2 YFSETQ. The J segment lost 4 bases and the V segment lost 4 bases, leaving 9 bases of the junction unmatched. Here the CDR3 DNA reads TGCGCCAGCAGCCACAGGGACAGGGGAGATGCAGATACGCAGTATTTT. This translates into CASSHRDRGDADTQYF. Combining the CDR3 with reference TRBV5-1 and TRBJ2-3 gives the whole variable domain KAGVTQTPRYLIKTRGQQVTLSCSPISGHRSVSWYQQTPGQGLQFLFEYFSETQRNKGNFPGRFSGRQFSNSRSEMNVSTLELGDSALYLCASSHRDRGDADTQYFGPGTRLTVL.

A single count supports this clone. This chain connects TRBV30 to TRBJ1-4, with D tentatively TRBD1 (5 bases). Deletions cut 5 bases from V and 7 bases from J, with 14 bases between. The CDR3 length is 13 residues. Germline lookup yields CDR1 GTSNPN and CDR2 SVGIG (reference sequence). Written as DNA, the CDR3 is TGTGCCTGGGATGCAGGGTTGGTTGAAAAACTGTTTTTT. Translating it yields CAWDAGLVEKLFF.